Below, 30 T cell receptor beta chains from the same sample are listed, as sequenced in a study of graft-versus-host responses after intestinal transplantation. This table comes from immunoSEQ multiplex PCR, and its TCRdb copy is limited to in-frame clones, with some not included. Altogether about 10,000 clones are present, 85% to 95% being singletons, with the ten largest covering around 5%. The sequencing here drew on PBMCs, taken about 70 days after transplant. These receptor sequences come from a human patient who received an intestinal transplant, so some T cells may come from the graft donor.

Comment on this clone: Other nucleotide sequences from this sample produce the same CDR3. J is TRBJ2-5 and V is TRBV5-6; possible D gene TRBD2, 7 bases. The CDR3 totals 15 residues. Germline V CDR1 and CDR2: SGHDT, YYEEEE. V was cut by 1 base and J by 5 bases, with 15 bases left in between. CDR3 DNA sequence: TGTGCCAGCAGCTTGTATCGGGGGGCGGGGGAGACCCAGTACTTC. Amino acids: CASSLYRGAGETQYF.

V is TRBV2 and J is TRBJ1-1; D remains ambiguous. The V and J ends lost 9 bases and 0 bases respectively, with 8 bases between them. Germline CDR1 SNHLY, CDR2 FYNNEI. The CDR3 runs 12 residues. The CDR3 is CASSGMNTEAFF. The DNA of the CDR3 is TGTGCCAGTTCCGGGATGAACACTGAAGCTTTCTTT.

This clone was recorded once. J is TRBJ2-5 and V is TRBV5-1, with a tentative D call TRBD2 (5 bases). CDR3 length: 18 residues. Germline CDR1 and CDR2: SGHRS and YFSETQ. Trimming removed 3 bases from V and 1 base from J, with 22 bases in between. CDR3 sequence reads: CASSSLGTAVVPQETQYF. Here the CDR3 DNA reads TGCGCCAGCAGCTCGTTAGGCACAGCGGTTGTTCCCCAAGAGACCCAGTACTTC. Supplemented by reference TRBV5-1 and TRBJ2-5, the full variable domain reads KAGVTQTPRYLIKTRGQQVTLSCSPISGHRSVSWYQQTPGQGLQFLFEYFSETQRNKGNFPGRFSGRQFSNSRSEMNVSTLELGDSALYLCASSSLGTAVVPQETQYFGPGTRLLVL.

The rearrangement uses TRBV19 and TRBJ2-1, with TRBD2 matching 9 bases. This CDR3 contains 15 residues. CDR1 and CDR2 (germline): LNHDA, SQIVND (reference sequence). V dropped 4 bases and J dropped 4; count of bases not matched to a gene: 5. The CDR3 DNA sequence: TGTGCCAGTAGTACGACTAGCGGACTATACAATGAGCAGTTCTTC. It codes for CASSTTSGLYNEQFF. The whole variable domain, filled in from reference TRBV19 and TRBJ2-1, reads DGGITQSPKYLFRKEGQNVTLSCEQNLNHDAMYWYRQDPGQGLRLIYYSQIVNDFQKGDIAEGYSVSREKKESFPLTVTSAQKNPTAFYLCASSTTSGLYNEQFFGPGTRLTVL.

The chain uses TRBV27 and TRBJ2-3; 9 bases fit TRBD2. The V gene end was trimmed by 2 bases and the J gene end by 3 bases; junction bases not matched to a gene: 18. This CDR3 region has 20 residues. Germline V gene data show CDR1 as MNHEY and CDR2 as SMNVEV (reference sequence). This CDR3 is CASSLTWAGGPHLQTDTQYF. As DNA, the CDR3 is TGTGCCAGCAGTTTAACTTGGGCGGGAGGGCCCCATTTACAGACAGATACGCAGTATTTT.

The chain uses TRBV27 and TRBJ2-7; D is perhaps TRBD2 (5 bases). V was clipped by 2 bases and J by 5 bases, with 10 bases between them. The CDR3 totals 13 residues. Germline V gives CDR1 MNHEY, CDR2 SMNVEV (reference sequence). Written as DNA, the CDR3 is TGTGCCAGCAGTTTAGGGTACGGGAACGAGCAGTACTTC. Amino acid sequence: CASSLGYGNEQYF.

Details on this clone: Relative to the germline gene, one junction end is altered; a read error may explain this. J is TRBJ2-7 and V is TRBV5-3; 7 bases are a match to TRBD1. TRBV5-3 has ORF status, its function being uncertain. The CDR3 extends over 15 amino acids. The CDR3 region is CASSLEWGQTYEQYF. The CDR3 DNA is TGTGCCAGCAGCTTGGAATGGGGACAGACCTACGAGCAGTACTTC.

The chain joins TRBV27 to TRBJ2-1, with D maybe TRBD2 (6 bases). The ends were cut back, 5 bases at V and 2 bases at J, with 16 bases in the middle. The CDR3 consists of 16 residues. Germline V gene data show CDR1 as MNHEY and CDR2 as SMNVEV (reference sequence). The CDR3, as DNA: TGTGCCAGCAGTCTGGGACCGGGGGAGGCCTACAATGAGCAGTTCTTC. This codes for CASSLGPGEAYNEQFF.

This chain connects TRBV4-1 to TRBJ2-7; 9 nucleotides match TRBD1. CDR3 length equals 17 residues. CDR1 MGHRA and CDR2 YSYEKL come from the germline V gene. The J segment lost 3 bases and the V segment lost 0 bases, leaving 9 bases of the junction unmatched. CDR3 residues: CASSQDAGTGISYEQYF. The CDR3 DNA is TGCGCCAGCAGCCAAGATGCCGGGACAGGGATAAGCTACGAGCAGTACTTC.

The rearrangement uses TRBV6-1 and TRBJ2-3; D gene uncertain. CDR3 length: 10 amino acids. The germline V gene encodes CDR1 MNHNS and CDR2 SASEGT. Trimming pared 3 bases from V and 6 bases from J, leaving 1 base between. CDR3 in amino acids: CASSEDTQYF. The CDR3 bases are TGTGCCAGCAGTGAGGATACGCAGTATTTT.

The chain is built from TRBV5-1 and TRBJ2-1; 9 nucleotides align to TRBD2. CDR1 and CDR2 (germline): SGHRS, YFSETQ. After removal of 3 bases from V and 9 bases from J, the junction contained 7 bases not matched to a gene. This CDR3 has 14 residues. CDR3 region: CASSSPGLAGEQFF. The CDR3 DNA is TGCGCCAGCAGCTCACCGGGACTAGCCGGTGAGCAGTTCTTC.

V gene TRBV9 combines with J gene TRBJ2-1; a weak D match, TRBD2 (6 bases). The CDR3 has 15 residues. V dropped 3 bases and J dropped 0 bases, with 10 bases sitting between them. The germline gives CDR1 SGDLS, CDR2 YYNGEE. This CDR3 reads CASSAGGSSYNEQFF. Written as DNA, the CDR3 is TGTGCCAGCAGCGCCGGAGGGAGCTCCTACAATGAGCAGTTCTTC.

The CDR3 DNA sequence: TGCGCCAGCAGAGCCACAGGGGGCTCTGGAAACACCATATATTTT. As protein: CASRATGGSGNTIYF. The J gene is TRBJ1-3, the V gene TRBV5-1; 8 nucleotides align to TRBD1. The CDR3 runs to 15 residues. The J segment lost 0 bases and the V segment lost 5 bases, leaving 4 bases of the junction unmatched. The germline V gene has CDR1 SGHRS and CDR2 YFSETQ.

The chain has TRBV7-8 and TRBJ2-7; D is unresolved. CDR1 is SGHVS, CDR2 FQNEAQ, per germline. CDR3 length: 14 residues. V was clipped by 1 base and J by 2 bases, with 9 bases between them. The CDR3, as DNA: TGTGCCAGCAGCTTAGGTGTCAGCGCCTACGAGCAGTACTTC. Amino acid sequence: CASSLGVSAYEQYF.

The chain recombines TRBV9 with TRBJ2-1; D ambiguous. V was cut by 3 bases and J by 8 bases, with 6 bases left in between. The germline CDR1 and CDR2 sequences are SGDLS and YYNGEE. The CDR3 sequence is 11 residues long. This chain's CDR3 is CASSASYEQFF. The CDR3 DNA sequence: TGTGCCAGCAGCGCCAGCTATGAGCAGTTCTTC.

The chain carries TRBV18 and TRBJ2-1, with D possibly TRBD2 on 5 matching bases. The V end lost 0 bases, the J end lost 1 base, and 10 bases lay between the germline ends. Germline-derived CDR1 and CDR2 are KGHSH and LQKENI. The CDR3 consists of 16 residues. CDR3 in DNA: TGTGCCAGCTCACCACCGACCGGGAAATCCTACAATGAGCAGTTCTTC. This sequence encodes CASSPPTGKSYNEQFF.

This rearrangement joins TRBV9 to TRBJ2-7, with D hard to call. V was trimmed by 0 bases and J by 7 bases, leaving 14 bases between them. The CDR3 covers 14 residues. Germline V lookup: CDR1 SGDLS, CDR2 YYNGEE. Here the CDR3 reads CASSVVAGVAEQYF. CDR3 sequence (DNA): TGTGCCAGCAGCGTAGTGGCCGGTGTGGCGGAGCAGTACTTC.

The chain employs TRBV19 and TRBJ1-1; D is unclear. The V end was cut by 1 base, the J end by 5 bases, with 11 bases between. The germline V gene has CDR1 LNHDA and CDR2 SQIVND (reference sequence). This CDR3 contains 14 residues. The CDR3 region is CASSIGSGNTEAFF. CDR3 coding DNA: TGTGCCAGTAGTATAGGGTCGGGAAATACTGAAGCTTTCTTT.

This clone was seen only once. The identical CDR3 is also encoded by other nucleotide sequences in the sample. The chain is built from TRBV28 and TRBJ2-5; 7 bases align to TRBD1. This CDR3 has 13 amino acids. The V gene's germline CDR1 is MDHEN and CDR2 SYDVKM. The trim removed 11 bases at V and 5 bases at J, leaving 11 bases unmatched. The CDR3 DNA follows: TGTGCCGGCGGGCACAGGGGTCAGGAGACCCAGTACTTC. Its protein is CAGGHRGQETQYF.

The V call is TRBV9, the J call TRBJ2-7, with a tentative D call TRBD2 (6 bases). This CDR3 region has 16 residues. V dropped 3 bases and J dropped 2 bases, with 18 bases sitting between them. Germline CDR1 reads SGDLS; CDR2 reads YYNGEE. CDR3 residues: CASSGGSGSPTYEQYF. DNA for the CDR3: TGTGCCAGCAGCGGCGGGTCCGGGAGTCCCACCTACGAGCAGTACTTC.

This chain uses TRBV4-1 with TRBJ2-7; TRBD1 matches 9 bases. Per the germline V gene, CDR1 is MGHRA and CDR2 is YSYEKL. V gave up 2 bases and J gave up 3 bases; unmatched junction bases: 2. CDR3 length: 14 amino acids. CDR3: CASSQNRGRYEQYF. The CDR3 nucleotides are TGCGCCAGCAGCCAAAACAGGGGGCGCTACGAGCAGTACTTC.

This clone was picked up a small number of times. CDR3 protein: CASSLEGGGGQPQHF. The CDR3 DNA reads TGCGCCAGCAGCCTGGAGGGGGGGGGCGGTCAGCCCCAGCATTTT. The chain couples TRBV5-1 to TRBJ1-5; D may be TRBD1 (6 bases). V was shortened by 4 bases and J by 6 bases, with 17 bases between the two germline ends. The CDR3 totals 15 residues. Germline CDR1 SGHRS, CDR2 YFSETQ.

The rearrangement links TRBV5-1 to TRBJ2-1; perhaps D is TRBD1 or TRBD2 (5 bases each). Germline V gives CDR1 SGHRS, CDR2 YFSETQ. V was cut by 2 bases and J by 5 bases, with 11 bases left in between. The CDR3 loop spans 14 amino acids. The CDR3 DNA sequence: TGCGCCAGCAGCTTCACTGGGGGTAACAATGAGCAGTTCTTC. Its translation: CASSFTGGNNEQFF.

The chain has TRBV15 and TRBJ1-2; D is ambiguous. Trimming pared 6 bases from V and 4 bases from J, leaving 18 bases between. CDR3 length: 15 residues. Germline V gene lookup returns CDR1 LNHNV and CDR2 YYDKDF (reference sequence). In DNA, the CDR3 is TGTGCCACCAGAGGCAGCGTTGAACAATCCTATGGCTACACCTTC. Protein: CATRGSVEQSYGYTF.

The chain carries TRBV7-6 and TRBJ2-7, with D perhaps TRBD2 (6 bases). V was clipped by 5 bases and J by 1 base, with 9 bases between them. CDR3 length: 13 residues. Germline loops: CDR1 SGHVS, CDR2 FNYEAQ. In DNA, the CDR3 is TGTGCCAGCAGCCCCGGAGGGTCCTACGAGCAGTACTTC. The encoded protein is CASSPGGSYEQYF.

Note on this clone: Other DNA sequences in this specimen translate into the identical CDR3. The V call is TRBV30, the J call TRBJ1-2; 8 bases align to TRBD1. The trim removed 4 bases at V and 8 bases at J, leaving 9 bases unmatched. The germline CDR1 and CDR2 sequences are GTSNPN and SVGIG (reference sequence). This CDR3 spans 13 amino acids. The CDR3 nucleotides are TGTGCCTGGACCTCAGGGGGCGCGGGGGGCTACACCTTC. Translation gives CAWTSGGAGGYTF. Drawing the rest from reference TRBV30 and TRBJ1-2, the complete variable domain is SQTIHQWPATLVQPVGSPLSLECTVEGTSNPNLYWYRQAAGRGLQLLFYSVGIGQISSEVPQNLSASRPQDRQFILSSKKLLLSDSGFYLCAWTSGGAGGYTFGSGTRLTVV.

V gene TRBV7-3 combines with J gene TRBJ2-1, with 12 bases aligning to TRBD2. CDR1 and CDR2 (germline): SGHTA, FQGTGA. The junction had 0 bases not matched to a gene; V was cut back by 2 bases and J by 4 bases. The CDR3 has 15 residues. The CDR3 DNA reads as TGTGCCAGCAGCTTAGGACTAGCGGGATACAATGAGCAGTTCTTC. This encodes CASSLGLAGYNEQFF.

The chain joins TRBV2 to TRBJ1-2; 10 bases match TRBD1. The V gene's germline CDR1 is SNHLY and CDR2 FYNNEI. The CDR3 covers 12 residues. The trim removed 6 bases at V and 8 bases at J, leaving 3 bases unmatched. The CDR3 DNA sequence: TGTGCCAGCAGGGGACAGGGGTTCGGCTACACCTTC. Its translation is CASRGQGFGYTF.

The chain has TRBV2 and TRBJ2-2; 7 bases are a match to TRBD2. The CDR3 totals 13 residues. Germline V lookup: CDR1 SNHLY, CDR2 FYNNEI. With V trimmed by 7 bases and J by 4 bases, 3 bases remained unmatched. The CDR3, as DNA: TGTGCCAGCAATCGGGAGGTCACCGGGGAGCTGTTTTTT. Translating gives CASNREVTGELFF.

This rearrangement joins TRBV4-1 to TRBJ2-2, with TRBD1 as a possible D gene (7 bases). Germline assignment: CDR1 MGHRA and CDR2 YSYEKL. This CDR3 contains 14 residues. The CDR3 sequence: CAKRRGLRAGELFF. The CDR3 nucleotides are TGCGCGAAAAGGAGGGGGCTAAGAGCCGGGGAGCTGTTTTTT.